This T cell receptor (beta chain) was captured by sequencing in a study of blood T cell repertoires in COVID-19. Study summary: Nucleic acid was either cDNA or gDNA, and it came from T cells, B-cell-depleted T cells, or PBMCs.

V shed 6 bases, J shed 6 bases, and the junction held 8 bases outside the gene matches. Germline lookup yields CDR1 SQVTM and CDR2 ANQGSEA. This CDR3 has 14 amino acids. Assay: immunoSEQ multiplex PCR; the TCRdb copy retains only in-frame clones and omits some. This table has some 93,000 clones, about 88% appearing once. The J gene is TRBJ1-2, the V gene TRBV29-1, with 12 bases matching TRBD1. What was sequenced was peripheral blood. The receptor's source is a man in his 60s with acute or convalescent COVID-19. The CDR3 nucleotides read TGCAGCGTCCGGGACAGGGGGCGCATACATGGCTACACCTTC. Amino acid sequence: CSVRDRGRIHGYTF. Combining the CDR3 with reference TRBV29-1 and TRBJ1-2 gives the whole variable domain SAVISQKPSRDICQRGTSLTIQCQVDSQVTMMFWYRQQPGQSLTLIATANQGSEATYESGFVIDKFPISRPNLTFSTLTVSNMSPEDSSIYLCSVRDRGRIHGYTFGSGTRLTVV.